The text below deals with one TCR beta chain. Antigen unknown. The germline gives CDR1 SQVTM, CDR2 ANQGSEA. Trimming at V came to 1 base and at J to 5 bases, leaving 5 bases not matched to a gene. The CDR3 is made up of 15 amino acids. This specimen belongs to a study of OX40 agonist ivuxolimab in advanced cancers. Overall study context: Ivuxolimab is an agonistic anti-OX40 (CD134) antibody, and patients were treated with it. Overall study results and limits: Clonal expansion was among the lowest in partial responders at 0.1-3.0 mg/kg, especially CD8+.

The assay was immunoSEQ multiplex PCR, and TCRdb's table has in-frame clones only and misses some. The sample includes tens of thousands of clones, 90% seen only once; the top ten take around 0.51%. The receptor's source is an adult with an advanced solid tumor such as melanoma, head and neck, liver or kidney cancer. Sequenced here: CD4+ or CD8+ T cells sorted from blood, sampled in a trial of the OX40 agonist ivuxolimab. The chain carries TRBV29-1 and TRBJ2-2, with 9 bases identical to TRBD1. The CDR3 DNA reads TGCAGCGTTGAAGGGGGGACAGGGTGGACCGGGGAGCTGTTTTTT. This translates into CSVEGGTGWTGELFF.